These T cell receptor beta chains were read from a single sample in a study of T cells in localized non-small cell lung cancer. Method: immunoSEQ multiplex PCR; TCRdb's copy keeps in-frame clones and lacks some. The sample holds 25,000 to 35,000 clones; over 80% are singletons and the top ten take approximately 5.4%. The sequenced sample was PBMCs, obtained before any cancer treatment. The receptor set was obtained from a man aged 40 to 70 with stage II lung adenocarcinoma. Each CDR3 is given without its conserved first and last residue. Fields, in order: J gene, V gene, D gene, CDR3 protein. A D gene is named only where the DNA matches it firmly.

J: TRBJ1-1; V: TRBV27; D: -; CDR3: ASSLSWTAEAF
J: TRBJ1-4; V: TRBV7-9; D: TRBD1; CDR3: ASSQDRGPFYEKLF
J: TRBJ2-7; V: TRBV29-1; D: TRBD1; CDR3: SVEGLGQGSSYEQY
J: TRBJ1-5; V: TRBV5-1; D: -; CDR3: ASSQAGGSQPQH
J: TRBJ2-1; V: TRBV6-5; D: -; CDR3: ASSFPGGNEQF
J: TRBJ2-5; V: TRBV5-1; D: -; CDR3: ASSDGAQETQY
J: TRBJ1-5; V: TRBV5-5; D: -; CDR3: ASSFHPAGRGSNQPQH
J: TRBJ1-5; V: TRBV19; D: -; CDR3: ASSIKQGGARNQPQH
J: TRBJ2-2; V: TRBV28; D: TRBD2; CDR3: ATGLAAGELF
J: TRBJ2-5; V: TRBV28; D: -; CDR3: ASSSAGGMGETQY